The entry below describes one T cell receptor (beta chain). The source of the sample is a study of shared clonotypes between healthy human individuals. This CDR3 contains 14 residues. Trimming stripped 6 bases from V and 2 bases from J, with 11 bases between. Looked up from germline, CDR1 is ENHRY and CDR2 is SYGVKD. Profiled with immunoSEQ multiplex PCR; TCRdb holds only in-frame clones, not every one. The profile shows just over 2,000,000 clones, around 95% of them singletons. This sequence was found in a man between 18 and 29 years old in good health. This chain connects TRBV10-3 to TRBJ1-5; tentatively, D is TRBD1 (5 bases). Sequenced material: naive CD4+ T cells sorted from blood. Indicated subset: CD45RA+ positively selected. The CDR3 loop reads CAISATAGNQPQHF. CDR3 in DNA: TGTGCCATCAGCGCGACAGCCGGCAATCAGCCCCAGCATTTT.